What follows describes a single TCR beta chain. The ends were cut back, 2 bases at V and 3 bases at J, with 13 bases in the middle. Germline lookup yields CDR1 MNHEY and CDR2 SVGAGI. The CDR3 consists of 15 residues. The record originates from a study of blood T cell repertoires in COVID-19. At the level of the study: Specimens from acute and convalescent COVID-19 originated in the United States, Italy and Spain. T cells, B-cell-depleted T cells, or PBMCs supplied cDNA or gDNA.

The authors' processing: Amplification from reference gene primers served as the basis for estimated nucleated cell counts. Here immunoSEQ multiplex PCR was the method, and the copy in TCRdb shows in-frame clones only, minus some. Clone size and V and J calls were adopted from that table, with D and trimming inferred from the DNA. The sample holds 110,000 to 150,000 clones, approximately 85% seen once. Sequenced sample: peripheral blood. The clonotype originates from a man aged 50-60 years with acute or convalescent COVID-19. This chain links TRBV6-5 with TRBJ2-5; D possibly corresponds to TRBD2 (6 bases). CDR3 protein: CASSYAGGKKETQYF. CDR3 sequence (DNA): TGTGCCAGCAGTTACGCTGGGGGGAAGAAAGAGACCCAGTACTTC.